This T cell receptor beta chain comes out of a study of PD-1 blockade in classical Hodgkin lymphoma. General study points: Diversity in CD4+ TCRs, unlike that measured in CD8+ TCRs, had risen significantly by C4D1. The causes of the repertoire differences, possibly disease activity or prior therapy, remain undefined.

V gave up 0 bases and J gave up 5 bases; unmatched junction bases: 10. The CDR3 loop spans 16 amino acids. Germline V gene data show CDR1 as MNHNS and CDR2 as SASEGT. Of note for this clone: Its cognate antigen is unknown.

TCRdb keeps only in-frame clones here, not all; method: immunoSEQ multiplex PCR. The profile shows 25,000 to 35,000 clones, around three quarters of them singletons. Every patient was affected by relapse after autologous stem cell transplantation, while exposure to brentuximab vedotin was not uniform. This sequence was found in a human donor with classical Hodgkin lymphoma. Sample: peripheral blood mononuclear cells (PBMCs), taken before the second cycle of nivolumab. V usage is TRBV6-1 and J usage is TRBJ2-7, with 7 bases identical to TRBD1. CDR3 DNA: TGTGCCAGCAGTGAAGCGCCTGCAGGGGGAATCAACGAGCAGTACTTC. As protein: CASSEAPAGGINEQYF.